These T cell receptor beta chains were read from a single sample in a study of cytomegalovirus exposure and HLA in healthy donors. Assay used: immunoSEQ multiplex PCR; TCRdb lists only in-frame clones, some missing. The data contain about 130,000 clones, 64% of them singletons. Sequencing was performed on PBMCs. These receptors originate from a woman in her thirties or forties in good health and CMV-seronegative. Each CDR3 is given with its conserved first and last residue. A D gene is named only where the DNA matches it firmly. Clone size is stated in some rows and not others, as once, few, many or a class when expanded.

TRBJ1-5	once	11	.	TRBV6-1	CASRQDQPQHF	TGTGCCAGCAGGCAGGATCAGCCCCAGCATTTT
TRBJ1-6	few	15	.	TRBV5-5	CASSFYSGSGSPLHF	TGTGCCAGCAGCTTTTATTCGGGGAGCGGATCACCCCTCCACTTT
TRBJ2-7	.	14	TRBD1	TRBV9	CASSKGGGSTEQYF	TGTGCCAGCAGCAAAGGGGGCGGTTCCACCGAGCAGTACTTC
TRBJ2-7	once	16	.	TRBV27	CASTRYPRTGNYEQYF	TGTGCCAGCACCCGGTATCCCCGAACCGGGAACTACGAGCAGTACTTC
TRBJ2-5	.	13	.	TRBV11-2	CASSLRERETQYF	TGTGCCAGCAGCTTGAGGGAGCGGGAGACCCAGTACTTC
TRBJ1-1	.	12	.	TRBV30	CAWSRGDTEAFF	TGTGCCTGGAGTCGGGGGGACACTGAAGCTTTCTTT
TRBJ2-7	.	13	TRBD1	TRBV28	CASSLTGSYEQYF	TGTGCCAGCAGTTTGACAGGGTCCTACGAGCAGTACTTC
TRBJ2-7	.	14	TRBD1	TRBV9	CASSDRTGDREQYF	TGTGCCAGCAGCGACCGGACAGGGGATAGGGAGCAGTACTTC
TRBJ2-5	.	15	TRBD1	TRBV10-3	CAISGDRGQGETQYF	TGTGCCATCAGTGGGGACAGGGGGCAGGGGGAGACCCAGTACTTC
TRBJ1-1	.	13	.	TRBV19	CASSQGSNTEAFF	TGTGCCAGTTCGCAGGGTTCGAACACTGAAGCTTTCTTT
TRBJ2-7	few	15	.	TRBV7-9	CASSPDSLAGYEQYF	TGTGCCAGCAGCCCAGACAGCTTAGCTGGCTACGAGCAGTACTTC
TRBJ2-5	.	15	TRBD1	TRBV5-1	CASSLDGTGSPRPYF	TGCGCCAGCAGCTTGGACGGGACAGGGTCCCCACGGCCCTACTTC
TRBJ1-2	few	14	.	TRBV27	CASTSSLTNYGYTF	TGTGCCAGCACCTCAAGCCTCACCAACTATGGCTACACCTTC
TRBJ2-3	.	15	TRBD2	TRBV11-2	CASSLSPGLADTQYF	TGTGCCAGCAGCTTATCACCGGGACTAGCAGATACGCAGTATTTT
TRBJ2-7	few	14	TRBD2	TRBV9	CASSVTSVTYEQYF	TGTGCCAGCAGCGTTACTAGCGTAACCTACGAGCAGTACTTC
TRBJ2-1	.	15	.	TRBV7-9	CASSPPFRYGGEQFF	TGTGCCAGCAGCCCCCCGTTTCGCTATGGCGGTGAGCAGTTCTTC
TRBJ2-2	.	15	.	TRBV19	CASSTLPTGTGELFF	TGTGCCAGTAGTACCCTACCCACAGGGACCGGGGAGCTGTTTTTT
TRBJ2-3	.	12	.	TRBV5-4	CASSQDSPRQYF	TGTGCCAGCAGCCAGGACAGCCCTAGGCAGTATTTT
TRBJ1-1	.	13	.	TRBV27	CATSGRRGTEAFF	TGTGCCACGTCCGGCAGGCGGGGGACTGAAGCTTTCTTT
TRBJ1-2	.	14	.	TRBV9	CASSVGKEPSGYTF	TGTGCCAGCAGCGTAGGTAAAGAACCAAGCGGCTACACCTTC
TRBJ2-7	.	13	.	TRBV6-1	CASRRTALYEQYF	TGTGCCAGCAGGAGGACAGCTCTCTACGAGCAGTACTTC
TRBJ2-7	.	17	.	TRBV4-1	CASSPSHVDRSSYEQYF	TGCGCCAGCAGCCCCTCCCACGTCGACAGGTCCAGCTACGAGCAGTACTTC
TRBJ2-7	.	16	.	TRBV4-2	CASRQTWTSDSYEQYF	TGTGCCAGCAGACAGACCTGGACATCCGACTCCTACGAGCAGTACTTC
TRBJ2-7	.	12	.	TRBV30	CAWDTHPSEQYF	TGTGCCTGGGACACCCATCCGAGCGAGCAGTACTTC
TRBJ2-7	.	14	TRBD1	TRBV13	CASSLPDRGHEQYF	TGTGCCAGCAGCTTACCGGACAGGGGCCACGAGCAGTACTTC
TRBJ2-3	.	14	.	TRBV6-4	CASSPGEPTDTQYF	TGTGCCAGCAGTCCAGGGGAGCCCACAGATACGCAGTATTTT
TRBJ1-5	.	15	.	TRBV5-1	CASSLDSPANQPQHF	TGCGCCAGCAGCCTGGACAGCCCTGCCAATCAGCCCCAGCATTTT
TRBJ1-2	.	13	TRBD1	TRBV7-6	CASSPDRGRGYTF	TGTGCCAGCAGCCCCGACAGGGGTAGGGGCTACACCTTC
TRBJ1-1	.	13	.	TRBV6-5	CASRGTLTLGAFF	TGTGCCAGCAGGGGCACCCTGACCCTGGGAGCTTTCTTT